The 10 T cell receptor beta chains reported below all come from one sample, sequenced in a study of T-cell reconstitution after alpha-beta-depleted transplantation in children. It was with unique molecular identifiers that the TCRbeta library was prepared. From the PCR reads, TCRdb called clonotypes with MiXCR, one entry per CDR3 protein. The table shows 200,000 to 300,000 distinct CDR3 sequences, with around 7.8% occurring only once. The sequences come from PBMCs, mostly from graft donor cells, collected 180 days after TCRalphabeta/CD19-depleted stem cell transplant. These receptors all stem from a male patient under 18 who had a stem cell transplant for acute lymphoblastic leukemia, so the T cells may come from the graft donor.

This clonotype occurred many times. The chain joins TRBV27 to TRBJ2-3; D gene uncertain. The CDR3 extends over 15 amino acids. Germline V gives CDR1 MNHEY, CDR2 SMNVEV (reference sequence). Trimming cost V 5 bases and J 2 bases, with 14 bases left between them. The CDR3 DNA is TGTGCCAGCAGTCCCAGTGGAAGAGACACAGATACGCAGTATTTT. Translated: CASSPSGRDTDTQYF.

This clonotype occurred many times. J is TRBJ2-1 and V is TRBV7-2; TRBD1 matches 10 bases. V lost 1 base, J lost 9 bases, and 3 bases stayed unmatched. Germline V gene data show CDR1 as SGHTA and CDR2 as FQGNSA. The CDR3 is made up of 14 amino acids. CDR3 loop: CASSLETGGGEQFF. CDR3 in DNA: TGTGCCAGCAGCTTAGAGACAGGGGGCGGTGAGCAGTTCTTC.

V usage is TRBV18 and J usage is TRBJ2-3; D is unresolved. The germline V and J ends were trimmed by 2 bases and 7 bases, with 7 bases remaining between them. CDR1 is KGHSH, CDR2 LQKENI, per germline. CDR3 size: 12 residues. The CDR3 region is CASSPEVYTQYF. The CDR3 region has the DNA TGTGCCAGCTCACCAGAGGTGTATACGCAGTATTTT.

This clonotype was found many times. The chain employs TRBV7-3 and TRBJ1-5, with D possibly being TRBD1 (6 bases). Deletions cut 5 bases from V and 0 bases from J, with 17 bases between. CDR1 and CDR2 from the germline V gene are SGHTA and FQGTGA. The CDR3 runs to 17 residues. DNA of the CDR3: TGTGCCAGCAGCGGACGGGGGCCCAAGGATAGCAATCAGCCCCAGCATTTT. It codes for CASSGRGPKDSNQPQHF.

At least ten counts were recorded for this clonotype. The chain uses TRBV29-1 and TRBJ1-1; maybe TRBD1 (6 bases). The CDR3 has 16 amino acids. CDR1 is SQVTM and CDR2 is ANQGSEA in the germline V gene. The V end lost 8 bases, the J end lost 3 bases, and 25 bases lay between the germline ends. The CDR3 sequence is CSPRIFRAKGDTEAFF. Here the CDR3 DNA reads TGCAGCCCACGAATCTTCAGGGCGAAGGGGGACACTGAAGCTTTCTTT.

This clonotype occurred many times. The chain carries TRBV7-2 and TRBJ2-1; TRBD1 is a possible D gene (6 bases). The CDR3 is 14 amino acids. V lost 5 bases and J lost 6, with 14 bases in between. Germline CDR1 and CDR2: SGHTA and FQGNSA. CDR3 in DNA: TGTGCCAGCAGCCGCCCCACAGGGTTCAATGAGCAGTTCTTC. Its protein product is CASSRPTGFNEQFF.

This clonotype came up many times. The chain joins TRBV6-2 or TRBV6-3 to TRBJ2-2, with D possibly TRBD1 on 6 matching bases. This CDR3 region has 14 residues. Trimming stripped 7 bases from V and 1 base from J, with 10 bases between. Germline CDR1 reads MNHEY; CDR2 reads SVGEGT. CDR3 in amino acids: CASTMTGNTGELFF. The CDR3 DNA reads as TGTGCCAGCACCATGACAGGGAACACCGGGGAGCTGTTTTTT.

At least ten counts were recorded for this clonotype. The chain carries TRBV24-1 and TRBJ2-6, with a weak D call TRBD1 (6 bases). Trimming took off 5 bases at V and 0 bases at J, with 22 bases between the two ends. Germline loops: CDR1 KGHDR, CDR2 SFDVKD. The CDR3 loop spans 20 amino acids. The CDR3 DNA reads TGTGCCACCAGTGCCCGGGACATCCTAAGAAGGAGCTCTGGGGCCAACGTCCTGACTTTC. Translating it yields CATSARDILRRSSGANVLTF.

Note on this clonotype: A much bigger clone sits one base away, suggesting this may be a read error. The chain uses TRBV7-8 and TRBJ2-7, with 7 bases aligning to TRBD1. From germline, CDR1 is SGHVS and CDR2 FQNEAQ. CDR3 size: 16 residues. Germline trimming cut 5 bases from V and 1 base from J; bases unmatched to any gene: 11. The CDR3 nucleotides read TGTGCCAGCAGCCCCTTGGACAGGAAGGCGTCCTACGAGCAGTACTTC. Translating it yields CASSPLDRKASYEQYF.

This clonotype was seen many times. V usage is TRBV4-3 and J usage is TRBJ1-1, with D maybe TRBD1 (5 bases). V dropped 5 bases and J dropped 4 bases, with 17 bases sitting between them. The CDR3 runs to 15 residues. CDR1 and CDR2 from the germline V gene are LGHNA and YSLEER. As DNA, the CDR3 is TGCGCCAGCAGCGCTTCGACAGATCCCTTCACTGAAGCTTTCTTT. This gives the protein CASSASTDPFTEAFF.